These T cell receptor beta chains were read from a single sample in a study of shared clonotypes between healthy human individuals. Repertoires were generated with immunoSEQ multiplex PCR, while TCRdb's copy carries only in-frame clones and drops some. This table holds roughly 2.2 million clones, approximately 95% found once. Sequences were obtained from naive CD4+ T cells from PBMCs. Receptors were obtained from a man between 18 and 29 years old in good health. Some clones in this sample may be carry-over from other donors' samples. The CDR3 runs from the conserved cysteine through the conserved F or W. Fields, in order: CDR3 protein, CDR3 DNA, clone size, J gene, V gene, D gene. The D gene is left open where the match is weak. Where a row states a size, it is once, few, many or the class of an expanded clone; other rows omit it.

CDR3aa: CASSLKPSSYNEQFF; CDR3nt: TGTGCCAGCAGCTTAAAACCAAGCTCCTACAATGAGCAGTTCTTC; abundance: -; j_gene: TRBJ2-1; v_gene: TRBV7-2; d_gene: -
CDR3aa: CASSLPQGVGSEQYF; CDR3nt: TGTGCCAGCAGTTTACCCCAGGGTGTAGGGTCCGAGCAGTACTTC; abundance: -; j_gene: TRBJ2-7; v_gene: TRBV28; d_gene: -
CDR3aa: CAGAGRVSGNTIYF; CDR3nt: TGTGCCGGCGCTGGCAGGGTCTCCGGAAACACCATATATTTT; abundance: once; j_gene: TRBJ1-3; v_gene: TRBV6-1; d_gene: -
CDR3aa: CASSLGSDPQETQYF; CDR3nt: TGCGCCAGCAGCTTGGGGTCGGATCCCCAAGAGACCCAGTACTTC; abundance: -; j_gene: TRBJ2-5; v_gene: TRBV5-1; d_gene: -
CDR3aa: CASSHRAANEKLFF; CDR3nt: TGTGCCAGCAGCCACAGGGCTGCCAATGAAAAACTGTTTTTT; abundance: -; j_gene: TRBJ1-4; v_gene: TRBV7-8; d_gene: -
CDR3aa: CASAYTQARPYEQYF; CDR3nt: TGTGCCAGCGCCTACACCCAGGCCAGGCCCTACGAGCAGTACTTC; abundance: -; j_gene: TRBJ2-7; v_gene: TRBV2; d_gene: -
CDR3aa: CASSLVGTGVSYEQYF; CDR3nt: TGTGCCAGCAGCTTAGTCGGGACAGGAGTTTCCTACGAGCAGTACTTC; abundance: -; j_gene: TRBJ2-7; v_gene: TRBV7-4; d_gene: TRBD1
CDR3aa: CASSLRLFEKLFF; CDR3nt: TGTGCCAGCAGCTTACGTCTTTTTGAAAAACTGTTTTTT; abundance: -; j_gene: TRBJ1-4; v_gene: TRBV7-2; d_gene: -
CDR3aa: CASTPSPNQPQHF; CDR3nt: TGTGCCAGCACCCCGAGCCCTAATCAGCCCCAGCATTTT; abundance: few; j_gene: TRBJ1-5; v_gene: TRBV7-2; d_gene: -
CDR3aa: CASSPGLAASYEQYF; CDR3nt: TGTGCCAGCTCACCAGGACTAGCGGCATCCTACGAGCAGTACTTC; abundance: -; j_gene: TRBJ2-7; v_gene: TRBV18; d_gene: TRBD2
CDR3aa: CASSPRTGLGEQYF; CDR3nt: TGTGCCAGCAGCCCTCGGACAGGGTTGGGCGAGCAGTACTTC; abundance: -; j_gene: TRBJ2-7; v_gene: TRBV7-9; d_gene: TRBD1
CDR3aa: CASSRDNQETQYF; CDR3nt: TGTGCCAGCAGCCGGGACAACCAAGAGACCCAGTACTTC; abundance: -; j_gene: TRBJ2-5; v_gene: TRBV7-2; d_gene: -
CDR3aa: CASRPTGNYGYTF; CDR3nt: TGTGCCAGCAGGCCCACAGGGAACTATGGCTACACCTTC; abundance: -; j_gene: TRBJ1-2; v_gene: TRBV6-1; d_gene: -
CDR3aa: CASSLVPSGGSYNEQFF; CDR3nt: TGCGCCAGCAGCTTGGTTCCTAGCGGGGGATCCTACAATGAGCAGTTCTTC; abundance: -; j_gene: TRBJ2-1; v_gene: TRBV5-1; d_gene: TRBD2
CDR3aa: CASSYRRRGNEQFF; CDR3nt: TGTGCCAGCAGTTACCGCCGGCGGGGAAATGAGCAGTTCTTC; abundance: -; j_gene: TRBJ2-1; v_gene: TRBV6-5; d_gene: -
CDR3aa: CASSVAGGVSANSRDEQFF; CDR3nt: TGTGCCAGCAGCGTCGCGGGAGGGGTTTCGGCCAATTCGCGGGATGAGCAGTTCTTC; abundance: -; j_gene: TRBJ2-1; v_gene: TRBV9; d_gene: TRBD2
CDR3aa: CASSPAPGQGWNEQFF; CDR3nt: TGCGCCAGCAGCCCGGCCCCGGGACAGGGGTGGAATGAGCAGTTCTTC; abundance: -; j_gene: TRBJ2-1; v_gene: TRBV5-1; d_gene: TRBD1
CDR3aa: CSVDYRQGTEAFF; CDR3nt: TGCAGCGTTGATTACAGACAGGGCACTGAAGCTTTCTTT; abundance: -; j_gene: TRBJ1-1; v_gene: TRBV29-1; d_gene: TRBD1
CDR3aa: CASWADRKNTEAFF; CDR3nt: TGTGCCAGCTGGGCAGACAGGAAGAACACTGAAGCTTTCTTT; abundance: -; j_gene: TRBJ1-1; v_gene: TRBV2; d_gene: -
CDR3aa: CASSSVRPNEKLFF; CDR3nt: TGTGCCAGCAGCTCAGTCCGACCGAATGAAAAACTGTTTTTT; abundance: -; j_gene: TRBJ1-4; v_gene: TRBV5-6; d_gene: -